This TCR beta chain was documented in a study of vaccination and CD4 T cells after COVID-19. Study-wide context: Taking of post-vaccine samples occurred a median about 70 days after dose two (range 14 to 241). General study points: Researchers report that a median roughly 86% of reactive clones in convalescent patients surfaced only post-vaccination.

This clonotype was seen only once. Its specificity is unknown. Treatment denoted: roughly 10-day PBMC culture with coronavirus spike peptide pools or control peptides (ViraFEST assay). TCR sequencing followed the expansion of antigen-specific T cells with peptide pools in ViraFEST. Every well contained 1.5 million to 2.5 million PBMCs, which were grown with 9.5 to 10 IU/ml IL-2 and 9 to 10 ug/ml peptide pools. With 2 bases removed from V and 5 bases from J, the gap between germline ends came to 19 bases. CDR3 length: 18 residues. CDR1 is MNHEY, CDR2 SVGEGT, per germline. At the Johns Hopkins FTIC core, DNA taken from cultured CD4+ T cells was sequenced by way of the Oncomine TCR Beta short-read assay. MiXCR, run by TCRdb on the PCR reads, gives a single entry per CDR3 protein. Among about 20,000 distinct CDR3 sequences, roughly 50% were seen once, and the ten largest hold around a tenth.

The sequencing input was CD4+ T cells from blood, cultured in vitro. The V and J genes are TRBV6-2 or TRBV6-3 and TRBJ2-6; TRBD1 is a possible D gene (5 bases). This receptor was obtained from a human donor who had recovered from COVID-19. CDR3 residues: CASSYVQALLRRANVLTF. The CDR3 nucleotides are TGTGCCAGCAGTTACGTACAGGCCCTACTCCGTAGGGCCAACGTCCTGACTTTC.